The clone carrying this T cell receptor (beta chain) was observed at least ten times. The antigen remains undetermined. At one end, the junction sequence differs from germline, possibly due to a read error. The entry originates in a study of T cells in Graves' hyperthyroidism and ophthalmopathy. The germline CDR1 and CDR2 sequences are MNHNS and SASEGT. The CDR3 contains 15 residues. TCR beta CDR3 regions were amplified from RNA transcripts. Primed by the HTBI set, a first-round RT-PCR was run on the TCR CDR3. TCRdb used MiXCR to reprocess the multiplex PCR reads, holding one entry per CDR3 protein. The data show approximately 480,000 distinct CDR3 sequences, about a fifth seen once. Graves' hyperthyroidism showing no ophthalmopathy progression within 18 months was considered stable. Points from the study as a whole: Also found in blood were most expanded thyroid clonotypes above 0.001. Model-based prediction identified ophthalmopathy a median 6.5 months prior to its onset.

The sequenced sample was blood. The genes are TRBV6-1 and TRBJ2-5, with D tentatively TRBD1 or TRBD2 (6 bases each). The sequence came from a young man with Graves' hyperthyroidism. This CDR3 reads CAGRPSGGPQETQYF. The CDR3 nucleotides read TGTGCCGGCAGGCCCTCTGGGGGGCCGCAAGAGACCCAGTACTTC.